The 27 T cell receptor beta chains presented below share a single source sample, sequenced in a study of tumor-infiltrating lymphocytes in oesophageal squamous cell carcinoma (dated by TCRdb to 2016 to 2017). The library relied on PCR. Sequencing instrument: Illumina HiSeq 2000. TCRdb took the public reads, trimmed them with fastp at Q25, ran MiXCR for clone calling and kept in-frame beta chains. Every CDR3 protein is listed once, alongside the most common genes and DNA of its rows. This sample has approximately 15,000 distinct CDR3 sequences in its table, and about half of those were observed once. The biggest ten clones account for over 15% of the sample. Sequenced sample: esophageal tumor tissue. Receptor source: a male donor with esophageal squamous cell carcinoma.

The chain links TRBV28 to TRBJ2-1; D may be TRBD1 or TRBD2 (6 bases each). From germline, CDR1 is MDHEN and CDR2 SYDVKM. The CDR3 contains 13 residues. V dropped 3 bases and J dropped 10 bases, with 13 bases sitting between them. CDR3 sequence: CASSFGGPYEQFF. DNA of the CDR3: TGTGCCAGCAGTTTCGGGGGCCCCTACGAGCAGTTCTTC.

This clonotype was recorded a few times. The rearrangement uses TRBV10-3 and TRBJ2-5, with unresolved D. Trimming took off 7 bases at V and 7 bases at J, with 16 bases between the two ends. The CDR3 loop spans 13 amino acids. CDR1 ENHRY and CDR2 SYGVKD come from the germline V gene. CDR3 sequence reads: CAIKAPSLGTQYF. For the CDR3, the DNA is TGTGCCATCAAAGCCCCAAGTTTGGGGACCCAGTACTTC.

The V call is TRBV7-9, the J call TRBJ2-5; no clear D. Germline values: CDR1 SEHNR, CDR2 FQNEAQ (reference sequence). V was clipped by 5 bases and J by 6 bases, with 7 bases between them. The CDR3 is 11 amino acids. CDR3 region: CASSAGQTQYF. The CDR3 bases are TGTGCCAGCAGCGCTGGACAGACCCAGTACTTC.

Turning to this clonotype: Without the conserved terminal phenylalanine or tryptophan, this CDR3 likely stems from a read error. Because the CDR3's place on the DNA is in doubt, the DNA is left out and the CDR3 is given as listed by TCRdb. V gene TRBV28 combines with J gene TRBJ2-6; the table assigns TRBD1, which was not confirmed against the DNA. CDR1 is MDHEN and CDR2 is SYDVKM in the germline V gene. The CDR3 has 16 amino acids, counting both end residues. CDR3 sequence: CATYGGTVAWEQYFGN.

As to this clonotype: The conserved phenylalanine or tryptophan is not found at the CDR3 terminus, so this likely reflects a read error. No DNA is shown, since the ends of the CDR3 on it are uncertain; the CDR3 is the one TCRdb lists. This sequence joins TRBV5-1 and TRBJ2-7. Ends included, the CDR3 has 15 residues. The V gene's germline CDR1 is SGHRS and CDR2 YFSETQ. The CDR3 loop is CASSFNSNYGYTFGS.

With regard to this clonotype: No conserved phenylalanine or tryptophan ends this CDR3, so it is likely a read error. It is unclear where the CDR3 begins or ends on the DNA, so no DNA is shown, and the CDR3 is as TCRdb lists it. J is TRBJ2-1 and V is TRBV11-2; TRBD1 is taken as the D call from the table, unchecked against the DNA. The CDR3 is 16 residues long, ends included. CDR1 is SGHAT, CDR2 FQNNGV, per germline. The CDR3 protein is CASSPGYPSYEQYFGS.

V usage is TRBV14 and J usage is TRBJ2-5; D unclear. V dropped 2 bases and J dropped 0 bases, with 10 bases sitting between them. The CDR3 covers 15 residues. Germline values: CDR1 SGHDN, CDR2 FVKESK. The CDR3 here is CASSQYSPYQETQYF. CDR3 nucleotide sequence: TGTGCCAGCAGCCAATACAGTCCGTACCAAGAGACCCAGTACTTC.

By share of the sample, this clonotype is medium-sized. The chain carries TRBV11-2 and TRBJ2-5, with TRBD2 identical over 9 bases. The CDR3 consists of 16 residues. Unmatched junction bases numbered 6, after V lost 0 bases and J lost 4 bases. The germline V gene has CDR1 SGHAT and CDR2 FQNNGV. CDR3 sequence (DNA): TGTGCCAGCAGCTTAGACATGGCTAGCGGGACAGAGACCCAGTACTTC. Its protein product is CASSLDMASGTETQYF. The full variable domain, completed using reference TRBV11-2 and TRBJ2-5, is EAGVAQSPRYKIIEKRQSVAFWCNPISGHATLYWYQQILGQGPKLLIQFQNNGVVDDSQLPKDRFSAERLKGVDSTLKIQPAKLEDSAVYLCASSLDMASGTETQYFGPGTRLLVL.

This clonotype was seen many times. The CDR3 here is CASSLQINYGYTF. The CDR3 DNA reads as TGTGCCAGCAGTCTCCAAATTAACTATGGCTACACCTTC. The rearrangement uses TRBV14 and TRBJ1-2; D is undetermined. Germline V CDR1 and CDR2: SGHDN, FVKESK. The V gene lost 6 bases and the J gene lost 1 base, with 9 bases spanning the gap. The CDR3 totals 13 residues.

The count of this clonotype is one. J is TRBJ2-7 and V is TRBV6-1; D could derive from TRBD1 or TRBD2 (6 bases each). The better agreement between TRBJ2-1 and the DNA end casts doubt on the J call. There are 15 residues in the CDR3. The germline CDR1 and CDR2 sequences are MNHNS and SASEGT. The CDR3 DNA reads TGTGCCAGCAGTGAATACGGGGGCGCCAACAATGAGCAGTTCTTC. Amino acids: CASSEYGGANNEQFF.

The J gene is TRBJ1-5, the V gene TRBV5-1; D is ambiguous. The V gene's germline CDR1 is SGHRS and CDR2 YFSETQ. There are 16 residues in the CDR3. V lost 4 bases, J lost 3 bases, and 17 bases lay in between. In DNA form, the CDR3 reads TGCGCCAGCAGCCCTCGTGAAGGGTGGAACAATCAGCCCCAGCATTTT. As protein: CASSPREGWNNQPQHF.

The genes are TRBV7-2 and TRBJ2-3; D possibly corresponds to TRBD2 (5 bases). The CDR3 runs 17 residues. The V gene lost 2 bases and the J gene lost 2 bases, with 17 bases spanning the gap. Germline-derived CDR1 and CDR2 are SGHTA and FQGNSA. The CDR3 DNA reads TGTGCCAGCAGCTTACGGTTTTCTTTGCTAGCCACAGATACGCAGTATTTT. This codes for CASSLRFSLLATDTQYF. The complete variable domain, with remaining parts taken from reference TRBV7-2 and TRBJ2-3, reads GAGVSQSPSNKVTEKGKDVELRCDPISGHTALYWYRQSLGQGLEFLIYFQGNSAPDKSGLPSDRFSAERTGGSVSTLTIQRTQQEDSAVYLCASSLRFSLLATDTQYFGPGTRLTVL.

The gene calls are TRBV28 and TRBJ2-1; 10 nucleotides agree with TRBD2. This CDR3 contains 15 residues. V lost 8 bases to trimming and J lost 4 bases; unmatched junction nucleotides: 8. Germline loops: CDR1 MDHEN, CDR2 SYDVKM. The CDR3 sequence: CASGPAGGPYNEQFF. Here the CDR3 DNA reads TGTGCCAGCGGACCAGCGGGAGGGCCGTACAATGAGCAGTTCTTC.

This clonotype was seen repeatedly, ten times or more. V is TRBV4-1 and J is TRBJ2-7, with TRBD1 matching over 9 bases. Germline values: CDR1 MGHRA, CDR2 YSYEKL. The CDR3 runs to 15 residues. V was pared by 0 bases and J by 4 bases, with 4 bases of the junction left unmatched. The CDR3 loop reads CASSQEGTGWYEQYF. In DNA, the CDR3 is TGCGCCAGCAGCCAAGAGGGGACAGGGTGGTACGAGCAGTACTTC.

V gene TRBV20-1 combines with J gene TRBJ2-7; D ambiguous. Germline CDR1 is DFQATT and CDR2 is SNEGSKA (reference sequence). With 1 base removed from V and 3 bases from J, the gap between germline ends came to 10 bases. The CDR3 is 13 amino acids. The CDR3 here is CSARASPSYEQYF. The DNA for the CDR3 is TGCAGTGCTAGAGCCTCCCCTAGCTACGAGCAGTACTTC.

The V and J genes are TRBV27 and TRBJ2-3, with 11 bases matching TRBD1. Germline V gives CDR1 MNHEY, CDR2 SMNVEV (reference sequence). This CDR3 is 14 amino acids long. The V gene end was trimmed by 8 bases and the J gene end by 4 bases; junction bases not matched to a gene: 5. The CDR3 DNA reads TGTGCCAGCTATAGGACAGGGGGCTCAGATACGCAGTATTTT. This translates into CASYRTGGSDTQYF.

This chain joins TRBV6-1 and TRBJ2-1; the D is unclear. CDR3 size: 15 residues. V was pared by 7 bases and J by 0 bases, with 13 bases between. Germline loops: CDR1 MNHNS, CDR2 SASEGT. The CDR3 nucleotides are TGTGCCAGCAACACGGAATCAAGCTCCTACAATGAGCAGTTCTTC. It yields the protein CASNTESSSYNEQFF.

Within the sample, this clonotype is medium-sized. The chain recombines TRBV7-8 with TRBJ2-3, with 8 bases matching TRBD2. The tail of the sequence fits TRBJ2-7 better, so the J call may be wrong. The germline CDR1 and CDR2 sequences are SGHVS and FQNEAQ. The CDR3 extends over 16 amino acids. CDR3 sequence (DNA): TGTGCCAGCAGCCACCGGGGGGGGCAGGCTACCTACGAGCAGTACTTC. Residues: CASSHRGGQATYEQYF.

The chain joins TRBV7-9 to TRBJ2-5; 7 bases fit TRBD2. Germline CDR1 is SEHNR and CDR2 is FQNEAQ (reference sequence). V was pared by 0 bases and J by 1 base, with 2 bases of the junction left unmatched. The CDR3 is made up of 15 amino acids. This CDR3 is CASSLAGGIQETQYF. In DNA, the CDR3 is TGTGCCAGCAGCTTAGCGGGAGGGATCCAAGAGACCCAGTACTTC. The full variable domain, in which reference TRBV7-9 and TRBJ2-5 provide the parts outside the CDR3, is DTGVSQNPRHKITKRGQNVTFRCDPISEHNRLYWYRQTLGQGPEFLTYFQNEAQLEKSRLLSDRFSAERPKGSFSTLEIQRTEQGDSAMYLCASSLAGGIQETQYFGPGTRLLVL.

The chain carries TRBV7-6 and TRBJ2-5, with a tentative D call TRBD2 (6 bases). The J call may be wrong; the DNA end is better matched by TRBJ2-7. Germline lookup yields CDR1 SGHVS and CDR2 FNYEAQ. The CDR3 extends over 13 amino acids. The CDR3 reads CASIGGTSYEQYF. For the CDR3, the DNA is TGTGCCAGCATCGGCGGGACCTCCTACGAGCAGTACTTC.

The V gene is TRBV5-1, the J gene TRBJ2-2; D is uncertain. This CDR3 has 13 residues. CDR1 is SGHRS, CDR2 YFSETQ, per germline. Trimming left V 0 bases short and J 0 bases short, with 0 bases between. CDR3 residues: CASSLANTGELFF. The CDR3 nucleotides are TGCGCCAGCAGCTTGGCGAACACCGGGGAGCTGTTTTTT.

This clonotype has at least ten counts. The J gene is TRBJ2-5, the V gene TRBV12-3 or TRBV12-4, with 8 positions matching TRBD2. With V trimmed by 6 bases and J by 0 bases, 9 bases remained unmatched. The CDR3 loop spans 16 amino acids. The CDR3 here is CASSATSEGNQETQYF. The CDR3 region has the DNA TGTGCCAGCAGCGCGACTAGCGAGGGCAACCAAGAGACCCAGTACTTC.

J is TRBJ2-4 and V is TRBV7-8; D is possibly TRBD1 (5 bases). The J call may be in error: the DNA end matches TRBJ2-5 better. This CDR3 is 13 amino acids long. Per germline, CDR1 SGHVS and CDR2 FQNEAQ. As DNA, the CDR3 is TGTGCCAGCAGCCCAGGACACGGGGAGACCCAGTACTTC. It is translated as CASSPGHGETQYF.

A few counts support this clonotype. This sequence joins TRBV7-6 and TRBJ1-2, with 7 bases fitting TRBD1. The CDR3 has 13 amino acids. Germline V CDR1 and CDR2: SGHVS, FNYEAQ. After removal of 4 bases from V and 8 bases from J, the junction contained 7 bases not matched to a gene. The CDR3 DNA reads TGTGCCAGCAGCTGGGACCAGGGGGGAGGCTACACCTTC. Its protein is CASSWDQGGGYTF.

By sample fraction, this clonotype is medium-sized. The gene calls are TRBV6-1 and TRBJ2-6; D is tentatively TRBD1 or TRBD2 (5 bases each). Looked up from germline, CDR1 is MNHNS and CDR2 is SASEGT. There are 17 residues in the CDR3. The V gene lost 5 bases and the J gene lost 0 bases, with 14 bases spanning the gap. The CDR3: CASSYSGSSSGANVLTF. CDR3 bases: TGTGCCAGCAGTTATTCAGGGAGTTCCTCTGGGGCCAACGTCCTGACTTTC.

This clonotype is medium-sized in the sample. CDR3 sequence (DNA): TGCGCCAGCAGTACTGCCACCGGACAGGGGGCATATGGCTACACCTTC. Translation gives CASSTATGQGAYGYTF. The chain recombines TRBV10-2 with TRBJ1-2; the match to TRBD1 covers 11 bases. This CDR3 spans 16 amino acids. CDR1 and CDR2 (germline): WSHSY, SAAADI. Trimming took 5 bases from V and 5 from J; bases not matched to a gene: 10.

Remarks on this clonotype: A read error may explain this, as a much larger clone is one base away. This chain joins TRBV5-4 and TRBJ2-3; D call uncertain. The germline gives CDR1 SGHNT, CDR2 YYREEE (reference sequence). The CDR3 has 15 amino acids. Between the trimmed V and J ends, which lost 2 bases and 0 bases, there was a span of 10 bases. CDR3: CASSFRSRSTDTQYF. CDR3 bases: TGTGCCAGCAGCTTCCGGAGCAGGAGCACAGATACGCAGTATTTT.